Listed below are T cell receptor beta chains from one sample, sequenced in a study of T cells in Graves' hyperthyroidism and ophthalmopathy. Each CDR3 protein is one row after TCRdb ran MiXCR on the multiplex PCR reads. This table holds under 550,000 distinct CDR3 sequences, 20% found once. Sequenced sample: blood. These receptors all stem from a man aged 40-49 years with Graves' ophthalmopathy. Each CDR3 is given with its conserved first and last residue. A D gene is named only where the DNA matches it firmly. The size entry is marked missing in some rows and otherwise reads once, few, many or a size class.

clone_size,v_call,cdr3_length,j_call,d_call,cdr3_aa,cdr3_nt
NA,TRBV12-3/TRBV12-4,14,TRBJ1-1,NA,CASSLPRVGGYAFF,TGTGCCAGCAGTTTACCCCGCGTTGGGGGTTATGCTTTCTTT
few,TRBV6-1,13,TRBJ1-2,NA,CASSEDTLYGYTF,TGTGCCAGCAGTGAGGACACTCTCTATGGCTACACCTTC
many,TRBV7-9,16,TRBJ2-7,NA,CASSTATGLTSYEQYF,TGTGCCAGCAGCACCGCGACAGGCTTGACCTCCTACGAGCAGTACTTC
NA,TRBV20-1,13,TRBJ2-7,TRBD1,CSAPGQGGDGQYF,TGCAGTGCACCGGGACAGGGCGGTGATGGGCAGTACTTC
many,TRBV7-2,15,TRBJ2-3,TRBD1,CASSLDRGLRDTQYF,TGTGCCAGCAGCTTAGACAGGGGGCTGCGAGATACGCAGTATTTT
NA,TRBV27,13,TRBJ1-2,NA,CASSNNGNYGYTF,TGTGCCAGCAGTAACAATGGTAACTATGGCTACACCTTC
many,TRBV2,14,TRBJ1-4,TRBD1,CASRAGTGSEKLFF,TGTGCCAGCAGAGCCGGGACAGGGTCTGAAAAACTGTTTTTT
NA,TRBV20-1,16,TRBJ2-5,TRBD2,CSARAPSGGWRETQYF,TGCAGTGCTCGTGCCCCTAGCGGGGGGTGGCGGGAGACCCAGTACTTC
few,TRBV3-1,14,TRBJ2-5,TRBD2,CASSQGGGGETQYF,TGTGCCAGCAGCCAAGGGGGGGGAGGGGAGACCCAGTACTTC
NA,TRBV6-9,14,TRBJ2-1,TRBD2,CASSPGLATNEQFF,TGCGCCAGCAGCCCGGGACTAGCGACGAATGAGCAGTTCTTC
NA,TRBV11-2,17,TRBJ1-1,TRBD1,CASSLSGGAGWYTEAFF,TGTGCCAGCAGCCTCTCAGGGGGCGCGGGGTGGTACACTGAAGCTTTCTTT
many,TRBV30,17,TRBJ1-3,TRBD1,CAWNRDRGRQSGNTIYF,TGTGCCTGGAACCGGGACAGGGGGCGTCAATCTGGAAACACCATATATTTT
few,TRBV6-1,14,TRBJ1-5,TRBD1,CASCLGQGGQPQHF,TGTGCCAGCTGCTTAGGACAGGGTGGACAGCCCCAGCATTTT
NA,TRBV4-2,20,TRBJ1-4,NA,CASSRRGTGRLSDRNEKLFF,TGTGCCAGCAGCCGAAGAGGGACGGGGAGATTAAGCGATCGTAATGAAAAACTGTTTTTT
NA,TRBV20-1,11,TRBJ1-1,NA,CRARQSTEAFF,TGCCGTGCCCGACAGTCCACTGAAGCTTTCTTT
NA,TRBV14,13,TRBJ1-1,NA,CASSNRPNTEAFF,TGTGCCAGCAGCAACCGACCGAACACTGAAGCTTTCTTT
few,TRBV10-3,15,TRBJ2-3,TRBD2,CAINPRGGAPDTQYF,TGTGCCATCAACCCCCGCGGGGGGGCCCCAGATACGCAGTATTTT
few,TRBV7-3,16,TRBJ2-3,TRBD2,CASSLGGGRRVDTQYF,TGTGCCAGCAGCTTAGGAGGCGGGAGGAGGGTAGATACGCAGTATTTT
many,TRBV3-1,16,TRBJ1-6,NA,CASSQGAQRSHSPLHF,TGTGCCAGCAGCCAAGGGGCACAGCGCAGCCATTCACCCCTCCACTTT
many,TRBV20-1,16,TRBJ1-2,TRBD1,CSARDITQGKSYGYTF,TGCAGTGCTAGAGATATAACACAGGGGAAAAGCTATGGCTACACCTTC
NA,TRBV29-1,13,TRBJ1-1,TRBD1,CSVAAGGNTEAFF,TGCAGCGTTGCCGCAGGGGGCAACACTGAAGCTTTCTTT
NA,TRBV6-7,15,TRBJ1-2,TRBD1,CASTQWRGQVYGYTF,TGTGCCAGCACCCAGTGGAGGGGGCAAGTCTATGGCTACACCTTC
NA,TRBV3-1,14,TRBJ2-2,NA,CASTPSGNTGKLFF,TGTGCCAGCACCCCAAGTGGGAATACCGGGAAGCTGTTTTTT
many,TRBV20-1,12,TRBJ2-1,NA,CSARVVSDEQFF,TGCAGTGCTAGAGTAGTAAGCGATGAGCAGTTCTTC
many,TRBV3-1,15,TRBJ2-5,TRBD2,CASSPGGAFQETQYF,TGTGCCAGCAGCCCGGGGGGGGCCTTCCAAGAGACCCAGTACTTC
few,TRBV15,13,TRBJ1-2,NA,CATSRGQNYGYTF,TGTGCCACCAGCAGAGGACAGAACTATGGCTACACCTTC
many,TRBV2,16,TRBJ2-3,NA,CASSATPRPGTDTQYF,TGTGCCAGCAGTGCGACCCCACGACCGGGCACAGATACGCAGTATTTT
many,TRBV5-1,12,TRBJ1-1,NA,CASSPGMTEAFF,TGCGCCAGCAGCCCCGGCATGACTGAAGCTTTCTTT
few,TRBV20-1,13,TRBJ2-3,NA,CSADRWGADTQYF,TGCAGTGCTGACCGATGGGGGGCAGATACGCAGTATTTT
many,TRBV7-2,12,TRBJ2-7,NA,CASSNTWGEQYF,TGTGCCAGCAGCAACACTTGGGGAGAGCAGTACTTC
few,TRBV6-2/TRBV6-3,18,TRBJ1-5,NA,CASIRKPGIGGSNQPQHF,TGTGCCAGCATCAGAAAGCCTGGCATAGGCGGCAGCAATCAGCCCCAGCATTTT
many,TRBV6-1,17,TRBJ2-1,TRBD2,CASSNLAGGYIDNEQFF,TGTGCCAGCAGTAACCTAGCGGGAGGCTATATTGACAATGAGCAGTTCTTC
many,TRBV20-1,15,TRBJ2-3,TRBD2,CSAARTSGGTDTQYF,TGCAGTGCTGCCCGGACTAGCGGGGGCACAGATACGCAGTATTTT
once,TRBV15,14,TRBJ2-7,NA,CATSRATKTYEQYF,TGTGCCACCAGCAGAGCGACAAAGACCTACGAGCAGTACTTC
many,TRBV28,16,TRBJ2-2,TRBD2,CASSVGRGRVSGELFF,TGTGCCAGCAGCGTCGGTCGGGGGAGGGTGTCCGGGGAGCTGTTTTTT
NA,TRBV7-9,16,TRBJ2-1,NA,CASRPNSAHSYNEQFF,TGTGCCAGCAGGCCTAATAGTGCCCACTCCTACAATGAGCAGTTCTTC